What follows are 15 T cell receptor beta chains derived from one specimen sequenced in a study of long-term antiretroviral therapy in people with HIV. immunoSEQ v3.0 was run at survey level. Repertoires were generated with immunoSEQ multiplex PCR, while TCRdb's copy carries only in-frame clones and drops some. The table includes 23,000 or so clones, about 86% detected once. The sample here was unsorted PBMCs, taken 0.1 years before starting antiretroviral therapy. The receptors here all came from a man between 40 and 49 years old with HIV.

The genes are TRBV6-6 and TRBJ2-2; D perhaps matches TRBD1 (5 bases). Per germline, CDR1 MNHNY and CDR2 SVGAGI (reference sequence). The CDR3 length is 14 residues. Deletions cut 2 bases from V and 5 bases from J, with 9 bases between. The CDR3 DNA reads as TGTGCCAGCAGTTACGACGGACAAACCGGGGAGCTGTTTTTT. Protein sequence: CASSYDGQTGELFF.

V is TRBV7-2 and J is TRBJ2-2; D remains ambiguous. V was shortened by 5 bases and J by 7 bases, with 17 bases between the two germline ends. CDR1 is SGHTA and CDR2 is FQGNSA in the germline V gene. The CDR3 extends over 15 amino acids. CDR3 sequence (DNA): TGTGCCAGCAGCCCCCTTCAAGCTGGGGACGGGGAGCTGTTTTTT. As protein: CASSPLQAGDGELFF.

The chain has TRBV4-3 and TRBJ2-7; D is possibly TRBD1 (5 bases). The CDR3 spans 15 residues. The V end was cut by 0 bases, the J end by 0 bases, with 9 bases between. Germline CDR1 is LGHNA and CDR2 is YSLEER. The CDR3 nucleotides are TGCGCCAGCAGCCAAGATCACAGGAGCTCCTACGAGCAGTACTTC. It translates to CASSQDHRSSYEQYF.

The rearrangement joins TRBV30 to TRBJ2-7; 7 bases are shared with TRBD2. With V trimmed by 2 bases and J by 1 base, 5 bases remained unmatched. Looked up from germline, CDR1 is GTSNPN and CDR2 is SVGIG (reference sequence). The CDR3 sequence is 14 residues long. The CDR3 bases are TGTGCCTGGAGTTCGTGGGGGGGATCCTACGAGCAGTACTTC. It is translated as CAWSSWGGSYEQYF. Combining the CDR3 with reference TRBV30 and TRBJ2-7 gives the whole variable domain SQTIHQWPATLVQPVGSPLSLECTVEGTSNPNLYWYRQAAGRGLQLLFYSVGIGQISSEVPQNLSASRPQDRQFILSSKKLLLSDSGFYLCAWSSWGGSYEQYFGPGTRLTVT.

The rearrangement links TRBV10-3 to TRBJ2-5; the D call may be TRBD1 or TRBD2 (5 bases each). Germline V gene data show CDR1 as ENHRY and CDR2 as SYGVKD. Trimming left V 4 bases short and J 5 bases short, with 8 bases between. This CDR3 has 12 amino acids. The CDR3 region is CAISAGTETQYF. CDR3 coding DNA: TGTGCCATCAGTGCCGGGACGGAGACCCAGTACTTC.

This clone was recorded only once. The CDR3 DNA follows: TGCGCCAGCAGCGGACTAGCGGGGGGTTACAATGAGCAGTTCTTC. It yields the protein CASSGLAGGYNEQFF. This rearrangement joins TRBV5-1 to TRBJ2-1; 14 bases map to TRBD2. V dropped 4 bases and J dropped 4; count of bases not matched to a gene: 1. CDR1 is SGHRS and CDR2 is YFSETQ in the germline V gene. This CDR3 comprises 15 residues.

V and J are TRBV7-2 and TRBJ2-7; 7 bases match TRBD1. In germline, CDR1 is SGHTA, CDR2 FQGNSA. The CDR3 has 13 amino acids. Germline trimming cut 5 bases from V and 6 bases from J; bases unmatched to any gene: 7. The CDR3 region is CASSPDRILEQYF. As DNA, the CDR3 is TGTGCCAGCAGCCCGGACAGGATCCTCGAGCAGTACTTC.

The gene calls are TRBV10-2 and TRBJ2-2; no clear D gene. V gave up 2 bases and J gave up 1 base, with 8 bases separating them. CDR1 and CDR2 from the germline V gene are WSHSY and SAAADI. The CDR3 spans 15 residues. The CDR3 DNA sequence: TGCGCCAGCAGTGAGACCGGGCGGAACACCGGGGAGCTGTTTTTT. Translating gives CASSETGRNTGELFF.

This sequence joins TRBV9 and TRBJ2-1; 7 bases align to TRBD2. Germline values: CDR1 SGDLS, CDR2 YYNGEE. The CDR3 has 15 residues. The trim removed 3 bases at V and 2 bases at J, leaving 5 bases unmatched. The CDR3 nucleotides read TGTGCCAGCAGCGCCCGGGGGGTAACCTACAATGAGCAGTTCTTC. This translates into CASSARGVTYNEQFF.

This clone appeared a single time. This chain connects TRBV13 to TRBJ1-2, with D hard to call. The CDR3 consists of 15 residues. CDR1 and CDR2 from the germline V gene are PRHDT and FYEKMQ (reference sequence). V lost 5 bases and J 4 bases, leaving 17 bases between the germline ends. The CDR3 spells CASSGEVEVTYGYTF. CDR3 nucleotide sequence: TGTGCCAGCAGCGGGGAGGTTGAGGTTACCTATGGCTACACCTTC. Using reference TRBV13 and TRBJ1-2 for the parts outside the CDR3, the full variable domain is AAGVIQSPRHLIKEKRETATLKCYPIPRHDTVYWYQQGPGQDPQFLISFYEKMQSDKGSIPDRFSAQQFSDYHSELNMSSLELGDSALYFCASSGEVEVTYGYTFGSGTRLTVV.

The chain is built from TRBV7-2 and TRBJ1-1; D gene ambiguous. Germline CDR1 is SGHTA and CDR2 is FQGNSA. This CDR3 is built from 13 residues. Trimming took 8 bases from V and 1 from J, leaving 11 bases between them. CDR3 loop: CASDLTQNTEAFF. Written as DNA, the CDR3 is TGTGCCAGCGATCTCACCCAGAACACTGAAGCTTTCTTT.

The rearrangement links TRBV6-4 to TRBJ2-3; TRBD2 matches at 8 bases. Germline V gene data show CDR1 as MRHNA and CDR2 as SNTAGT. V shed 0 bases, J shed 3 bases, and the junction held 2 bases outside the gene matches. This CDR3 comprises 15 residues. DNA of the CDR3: TGTGCCAGCAGTGACTCTAGCGGGAAGACAGATACGCAGTATTTT. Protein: CASSDSSGKTDTQYF.

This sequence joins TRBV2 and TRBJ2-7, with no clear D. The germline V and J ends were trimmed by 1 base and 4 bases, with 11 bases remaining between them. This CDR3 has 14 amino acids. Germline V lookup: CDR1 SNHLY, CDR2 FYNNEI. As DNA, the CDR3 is TGTGCCAGCAGTGAAGGAGAAAGGGTTTACGAGCAGTACTTC. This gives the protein CASSEGERVYEQYF. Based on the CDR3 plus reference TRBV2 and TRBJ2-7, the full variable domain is EPEVTQTPSHQVTQMGQEVILRCVPISNHLYFYWYRQILGQKVEFLVSFYNNEISEKSEIFDDQFSVERPDGSNFTLKIRSTKLEDSAMYFCASSEGERVYEQYFGPGTRLTVT.

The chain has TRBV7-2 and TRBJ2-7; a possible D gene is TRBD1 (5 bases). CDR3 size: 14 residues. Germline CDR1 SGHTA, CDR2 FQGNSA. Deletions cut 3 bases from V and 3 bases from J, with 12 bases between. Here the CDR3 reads CASSFQGGDYEQYF. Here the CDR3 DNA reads TGTGCCAGCAGCTTTCAGGGTGGGGACTACGAGCAGTACTTC.

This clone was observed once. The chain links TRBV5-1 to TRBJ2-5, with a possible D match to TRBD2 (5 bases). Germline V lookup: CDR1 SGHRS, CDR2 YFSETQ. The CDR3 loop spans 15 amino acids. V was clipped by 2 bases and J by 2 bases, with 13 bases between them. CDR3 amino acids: CASSLEGLRQETQYF. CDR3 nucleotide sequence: TGCGCCAGCAGCTTAGAAGGACTGAGACAAGAGACCCAGTACTTC.